This passage covers 30 T cell receptor beta chains from one sample sequenced in a study of T cell clusters in autoimmune cytopenias. TRB was amplified by touch-down multiplex PCR, primer pools A and B combined. From its re-call of the multiplex PCR reads, TCRdb lists each CDR3 protein once, without DNA. This table lists 6,000 to 6,500 distinct CDR3 sequences. Each sample's input was 200 to 250 ng genomic DNA, some 38,000 genome equivalents. The same specimen was also included in a second study, on T cell repertoires in aging, cancer and after chemotherapy.

Sequencing input: peripheral blood. The receptors were sampled from a human donor in good health.

The rearrangement uses TRBV6-5 and TRBJ1-2; without DNA, the TCRdb call of TRBD1 cannot be checked. CDR3 size: 15 residues. CDR1 and CDR2 (germline): MNHEY, SVGAGI. CDR3: CASSYSEQGAHGYTF.

This clonotype is classed as medium-sized by frequency. V gene TRBV11-3 combines with J gene TRBJ1-1; as DNA is missing, the TRBD1 call by TCRdb cannot be tested. CDR3 length: 14 amino acids. Germline CDR1 SGHNT, CDR2 YENEEA. The CDR3 is CASSRGGWNTEAFF.

The chain joins TRBV7-6 to TRBJ2-1. The CDR3 is 14 residues long. Per germline, CDR1 SGHVS and CDR2 FNYEAQ. The CDR3 sequence: CASSLGSAWNEQFF.

This clonotype registers medium-sized by frequency. The CDR3 loop is CASSLDRGVGTQYF. V usage is TRBV13 and J usage is TRBJ2-5; there is no DNA to check the TCRdb D call of TRBD1. Germline CDR1 is PRHDT and CDR2 is FYEKMQ (reference sequence). The CDR3 length is 14 residues.

The rearrangement uses TRBV5-4 and TRBJ1-3. Germline values: CDR1 SGHNT, CDR2 YYREEE (reference sequence). This CDR3 is 11 amino acids long. CDR3 amino acids: CASRGGNTIYF. Based on the CDR3 plus reference TRBV5-4 and TRBJ1-3, the full variable domain is ETGVTQSPTHLIKTRGQQVTLRCSSQSGHNTVSWYQQALGQGPQFIFQYYREEENGRGNFPPRFSGLQFPNYSSELNVNALELDDSALYLCASRGGNTIYFGEGSWLTVV.

CDR3: CASSRDSDTQYF. The rearrangement joins TRBV5-6 to TRBJ2-3; TCRdb proposes TRBD2, but this gene call is untestable without DNA. The CDR3 covers 12 residues. CDR1 is SGHDT and CDR2 is YYEEEE in the germline V gene. Complete variable domain (other parts from reference TRBV5-6 and TRBJ2-3): DAGVTQSPTHLIKTRGQQVTLRCSPKSGHDTVSWYQQALGQGPQFIFQYYEEEERQRGNFPDRFSGHQFPNYSSELNVNALLLGDSALYLCASSRDSDTQYFGPGTRLTVL.

This clonotype counts as medium-sized (0.01 to 0.1%) by frequency. The V gene is TRBV6-4, the J gene TRBJ2-3; TCRdb names TRBD2, which stays unverified in the absence of DNA. Germline CDR1 and CDR2: MRHNA and SNTAGT. The CDR3 loop spans 16 amino acids. Here the CDR3 reads CASSDSGGHAGDTQYF.

This chain joins TRBV30 and TRBJ1-1. Germline CDR1 and CDR2: GTSNPN and SVGIG (reference sequence). The CDR3 contains 11 residues. The CDR3 here is CAWSWEAEAFF.

V and J are TRBV27 and TRBJ1-1; no DNA is available, so the TRBD1 call from TCRdb remains unchecked. Looked up from germline, CDR1 is MNHEY and CDR2 is SMNVEV (reference sequence). This CDR3 is built from 11 residues. The CDR3 sequence is CSTGEGAEAFF.

This clonotype is labeled medium-sized (0.01 to 0.1%) based on frequency. The V call is TRBV6-5, the J call TRBJ2-2. The CDR3 loop spans 15 amino acids. Germline CDR1 MNHEY, CDR2 SVGAGI. The CDR3 loop is CASSTRTENTGELFF.

The CDR3 spells CASSLDSTDTKYF. The chain joins TRBV5-6 to TRBJ2-3. The CDR3 totals 13 residues. The germline CDR1 and CDR2 sequences are SGHDT and YYEEEE.

V gene TRBV19 combines with J gene TRBJ1-5. Germline V gene data show CDR1 as LNHDA and CDR2 as SQIVND (reference sequence). The length of the CDR3 is 15 residues. CDR3 loop: CASSIPGGIYQPQHF.

V usage is TRBV6-5 and J usage is TRBJ1-2; TCRdb's D call of TRBD1 is untestable without DNA. Germline assignment: CDR1 MNHEY and CDR2 SVGAGI. This CDR3 is 16 amino acids long. The chain's CDR3 is CASSYNAAGGADGYTF.

Frequency places this clonotype as medium-sized. This chain uses TRBV29-1 with TRBJ1-6; as DNA is missing, the TRBD1 call by TCRdb cannot be tested. The CDR3 is made up of 13 amino acids. Looked up from germline, CDR1 is SQVTM and CDR2 is ANQGSEA. The CDR3 is CSVKDRGHSPLHF. Based on the CDR3 plus reference TRBV29-1 and TRBJ1-6, the full variable domain is SAVISQKPSRDICQRGTSLTIQCQVDSQVTMMFWYRQQPGQSLTLIATANQGSEATYESGFVIDKFPISRPNLTFSTLTVSNMSPEDSSIYLCSVKDRGHSPLHFGNGTRLTVT.

V usage is TRBV6-2 or TRBV6-3 and J usage is TRBJ1-2. Germline V gene sequence: CDR1 MNHEY, CDR2 SVGEGT. This CDR3 comprises 13 residues. This CDR3 is CASSRGEGNGYTF.

This clonotype is called medium-sized based on its frequency. The V call is TRBV6-5, the J call TRBJ2-1; as DNA is missing, the TRBD1 call by TCRdb cannot be tested. The CDR3 extends over 17 amino acids. From germline, CDR1 is MNHEY and CDR2 SVGAGI. The CDR3 reads CASSLSRGQESYNEQFF.

V is TRBV6-2 or TRBV6-3 and J is TRBJ2-7; TCRdb selects TRBD1, and the lack of DNA leaves this call unchecked. Germline CDR1 reads MNHEY; CDR2 reads SVGEGT. The CDR3 runs 11 residues. CDR3 loop: CASSYVADKYF.

The chain joins TRBV6-1 to TRBJ2-5. Germline lookup yields CDR1 MNHNS and CDR2 SASEGT. The CDR3 has 14 residues. The CDR3 region is CASSDTGKQETQYF.

The gene calls are TRBV5-6 and TRBJ2-3; TCRdb designates TRBD1, a call that cannot be tested without DNA. The CDR3 consists of 17 residues. In germline, CDR1 is SGHDT, CDR2 YYEEEE. The CDR3: CASSGWTWGPSTDTQYF.

J is TRBJ1-2 and V is TRBV13; TCRdb's D call, TRBD1, is unchecked because there is no DNA. This CDR3 is built from 14 residues. Germline CDR1 is PRHDT and CDR2 is FYEKMQ (reference sequence). CDR3 amino acids: CASSPWDGNYGYTF.

The chain links TRBV6-1 to TRBJ2-7; TCRdb calls TRBD1, which cannot be checked without DNA. Germline V gene lookup returns CDR1 MNHNS and CDR2 SASEGT. This CDR3 is built from 14 residues. The CDR3 loop reads CASCTGTGGAEQYF.

Frequency places this clonotype as medium-sized. The chain is built from TRBV6-5 and TRBJ2-5; TCRdb proposes TRBD2, but this gene call is untestable without DNA. In germline, CDR1 is MNHEY, CDR2 SVGAGI. The CDR3 is 17 amino acids. The CDR3 loop is CASSFLAQDLAGETQYF.

The J gene is TRBJ2-2, the V gene TRBV13; TCRdb proposes TRBD1, but this gene call is untestable without DNA. Looked up from germline, CDR1 is PRHDT and CDR2 is FYEKMQ (reference sequence). The CDR3 sequence is 15 residues long. CDR3 sequence: CASSRTGEENGELFF.

The chain uses TRBV5-6 and TRBJ1-6; checking the TCRdb D call of TRBD1 is not possible without DNA. CDR3 length equals 16 residues. Germline V gene sequence: CDR1 SGHDT, CDR2 YYEEEE. The CDR3 is CASSKDRGRDNSPLHF.

By frequency, this clonotype is medium-sized (0.01 to 0.1%). The rearrangement uses TRBV27 and TRBJ1-4; the TRBD1 assignment by TCRdb is unverifiable without DNA. The V gene's germline CDR1 is MNHEY and CDR2 SMNVEV (reference sequence). The CDR3 length is 15 residues. The CDR3 loop is CASRGPGQLNEKLFF.

V usage is TRBV7-6 and J usage is TRBJ2-7; TCRdb gives TRBD2 as the D gene, but with no DNA this cannot be confirmed. The CDR3 spans 13 residues. The germline V gene has CDR1 SGHVS and CDR2 FNYEAQ. CDR3 residues: CASSHGTFNEQYF.

This clonotype is deemed medium-sized by its frequency. This rearrangement joins TRBV11-3 to TRBJ2-7; TCRdb's D call of TRBD2 is untestable without DNA. Germline CDR1 SGHNT, CDR2 YENEEA. This CDR3 has 12 residues. CDR3: CASSSGGYEQYF.

Measured by frequency, this clonotype is medium-sized (0.01 to 0.1%). V usage is TRBV6-2 or TRBV6-3 and J usage is TRBJ2-3. The CDR3 sequence is 11 residues long. Germline CDR1 reads MNHEY; CDR2 reads SVGEGT. This CDR3 reads CASSYGDTQYF.

The gene calls are TRBV6-2 or TRBV6-3 and TRBJ2-7; TCRdb's D call, TRBD1, is unchecked because there is no DNA. The CDR3 is 16 residues long. The germline gives CDR1 MNHEY, CDR2 SVGEGT. This CDR3 reads CASSYWRQHVSYEQYF.

This clonotype is identified as medium-sized from frequency. J is TRBJ2-5 and V is TRBV12-3 or TRBV12-4; with no DNA, the TCRdb D assignment of TRBD1 cannot be verified. The CDR3 has 13 amino acids. CDR3 loop: CASSRDSVETQYF.